This T cell receptor (beta chain) was recorded in a study of glioma-infiltrating T cells after dendritic cell vaccination. Between the trimmed V and J ends, which lost 4 bases and 4 bases, there was a span of 16 bases. The V gene's germline CDR1 is SGHTA and CDR2 FQGNSA. The CDR3 is made up of 15 amino acids. This table comes from immunoSEQ multiplex PCR, and its TCRdb copy is limited to in-frame clones, with some not included. The repertoire consists of 80,000 to 100,000 clones, with 79% occurring once and the leading ten covering roughly 5.7%. This clonotype originated in a human donor with glioblastoma. Material: blood, obtained before dendritic cell vaccination. The chain recombines TRBV7-2 with TRBJ1-2, with a possible D match to TRBD1 (6 bases). CDR3 loop: CASSSPTGVFYGYTF. CDR3 coding DNA: TGTGCCAGCAGCTCCCCGACAGGAGTTTTCTATGGCTACACCTTC.